This is a list of T cell receptor beta chains from one sample in a study of Graves' ophthalmopathy and Graves' hyperthyroidism. TCRdb reprocessed the multiplex PCR reads via MiXCR and lists one record per CDR3 protein. The repertoire holds roughly 60,000 distinct CDR3 sequences, with less than 65% as singletons. The sample was peripheral blood. The receptors originated from an adult woman with Graves' ophthalmopathy. CDR3s leave out the opening cysteine and the closing phenylalanine or tryptophan. The D gene is left open where the match is weak.

12 TRBV7-9 TRBD2 ARSVGLGKDTQY
11 TRBV5-4 TRBD2 ASSVSGRETQY
14 TRBV29-1 TRBD1 QLTTHSRTGNTEAF
14 TRBV7-3 . ASSLTRGGSTGELF
10 TRBV28 . ASSPQGPGNT
11 TRBV15 TRBD1 ATCDRQGHIQY
13 TRBV10-3 . AISEPGPFYNEQF
11 TRBV7-3 TRBD1 ASSSGTGVIAF
12 TRBV20-1 . SAAGQLGSYEQY
13 TRBV19 . ASSIVGQLRETLY
13 TRBV20-1 . SAYPRESSYNEQF
13 TRBV12-3/TRBV12-4 . ASSFTGRINYGYT
11 TRBV15 . ATTTQGSQGYT
13 TRBV4-3 . ASSQGQDLNEKLF
14 TRBV24-1 . ATSDLYRSNTGELF
12 TRBV19 TRBD1 ASSPTGGSDMQY
13 TRBV2 TRBD2 ASSGRREFGGELF
10 TRBV19 . ASSDMNYGYT
13 TRBV28 TRBD1 ASSQSGGGNQPQH
12 TRBV29-1 TRBD1 SVEGTGGNQPQH
14 TRBV5-6 TRBD2 ASSFRGSGFTDTQY
13 TRBV7-2 TRBD1 ASSPTGGAGEKLF
14 TRBV4-2 TRBD2 ASSLGVGAGYETQY
11 TRBV20-1 TRBD1 SARGGTGRQGY
18 TRBV6-5 TRBD2 ASSYQYLRYGRLLRNEQS
14 TRBV10-3 TRBD2 AIAPGTSGGYNEQF
11 TRBV6-5 TRBD2 AVGLAGDYEQY
12 TRBV11-2 . ASSLGGAFPEAF
11 TRBV20-1 . GASWGSGNTIY
14 TRBV7-2 . ASSSLTGHLTDTQY
15 TRBV19 . ASSISPQGWSTDTQY
14 TRBV9 . ASSVVAGPNTGELF
13 TRBV7-2 . ASSPQGTSNQPQH
13 TRBV5-4 . ASSLAPGEVGELF
15 TRBV7-9 . ASSLALGGPSSYEQY
12 TRBV19 TRBD1 ASIPTGANAGYT
12 TRBV9 TRBD1 ARDPQGAAQPQH
12 TRBV7-8 . ASTSGRSNTEAF
14 TRBV12-3/TRBV12-4 . ASSLDPGPEVQPQH
17 TRBV7-6 . ASSSQIRGVGSGANVLT
12 TRBV5-6 . ASSLVGSGTEAF
10 TRBV19 . ASSRSNTEAF